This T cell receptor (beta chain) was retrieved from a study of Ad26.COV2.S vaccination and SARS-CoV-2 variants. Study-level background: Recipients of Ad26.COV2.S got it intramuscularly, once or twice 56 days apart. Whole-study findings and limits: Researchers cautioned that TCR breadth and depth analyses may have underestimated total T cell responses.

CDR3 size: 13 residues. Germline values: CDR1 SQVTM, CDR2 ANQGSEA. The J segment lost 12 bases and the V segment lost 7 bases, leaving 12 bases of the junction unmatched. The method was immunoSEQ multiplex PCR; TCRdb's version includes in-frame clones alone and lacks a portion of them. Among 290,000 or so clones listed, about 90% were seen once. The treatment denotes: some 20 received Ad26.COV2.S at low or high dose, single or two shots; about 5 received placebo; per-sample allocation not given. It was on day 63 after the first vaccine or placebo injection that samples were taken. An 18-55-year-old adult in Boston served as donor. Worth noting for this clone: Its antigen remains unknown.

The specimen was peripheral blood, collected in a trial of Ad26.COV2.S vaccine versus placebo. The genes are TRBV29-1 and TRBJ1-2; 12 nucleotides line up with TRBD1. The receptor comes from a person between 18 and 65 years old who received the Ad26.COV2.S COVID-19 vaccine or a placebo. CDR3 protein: CSADGTGGARHTF. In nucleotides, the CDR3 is TGCAGCGCCGATGGGACAGGGGGCGCCAGGCACACCTTC.